One and the same sample provided the 20 T cell receptor beta chains below, sequenced in a study of persistence of HIV-infected CD4 T cells. Their cognate antigens are unknown. The immunoSEQ assay was version 4, run in survey mode. The data were produced by immunoSEQ multiplex PCR, yet TCRdb's version contains in-frame clones alone and is incomplete. The sample yields roughly 48,000 clones, about nine tenths seen once. Cells were stimulated nonspecifically with anti-CD3/anti-CD28 magnetic beads. Sorting selected CD4+ T cells upregulating both CD40 ligand and CD69. The material was CD4+ T cells sorted from PBMCs after roughly 18-hour stimulation, obtained from a patient who received antiretroviral therapy. The receptor source for this set is an adult woman with HIV who was CMV-seropositive.

The gene calls are TRBV4-1 and TRBJ1-5, with D tentatively TRBD1 (5 bases). V was trimmed by 1 base and J by 0 bases, leaving 19 bases between them. The CDR3 is 19 residues long. Germline CDR1 is MGHRA and CDR2 is YSYEKL. CDR3 bases: TGCGCCAGCAGCCAAGTTCAGGGCCAGAGGGGTTATAGCAATCAGCCCCAGCATTTT. This encodes CASSQVQGQRGYSNQPQHF.

A note on this clone: Sequence at one end of the junction differs from germline and may be a read error. This chain links TRBV5-4 with TRBJ1-1; D not resolved. Germline values: CDR1 SGHNT, CDR2 YYREEE (reference sequence). The CDR3 length is 13 residues. Here the CDR3 reads CASSLVEGSSALF. For the CDR3, the DNA is TGTGCCAGCAGCTTGGTTGAGGGCAGTTCTGCCTTATTT. The full variable domain, in which reference TRBV5-4 and TRBJ1-1 provide the parts outside the CDR3, is ETGVTQSPTHLIKTRGQQVTLRCSSQSGHNTVSWYQQALGQGPQFIFQYYREEENGRGNFPPRFSGLQFPNYSSELNVNALELDDSALYLCASSLVEGSSALFGQGTRLTVV.

The chain employs TRBV30 and TRBJ1-4, with a tentative D call TRBD1 (5 bases). Germline lookup yields CDR1 GTSNPN and CDR2 SVGIG (reference sequence). The CDR3 loop spans 13 amino acids. Between the trimmed V and J ends, which lost 4 bases and 4 bases, there was a span of 10 bases. The chain's CDR3 is CAWTDRSNEKLFF. The CDR3 DNA reads TGTGCCTGGACAGACAGAAGTAATGAAAAACTGTTTTTT.

As to this clone: The same CDR3 arises from other DNA sequences in this sample as well. J is TRBJ1-5 and V is TRBV9; D is undetermined. CDR3 size: 15 residues. Germline-derived CDR1 and CDR2 are SGDLS and YYNGEE. V dropped 3 bases and J dropped 0 bases, with 10 bases sitting between them. CDR3 DNA: TGTGCCAGCAGCGGGGGATTATATAGCAATCAGCCCCAGCATTTT. It codes for CASSGGLYSNQPQHF.

The chain uses TRBV6-5 and TRBJ2-1; no definite D call. Germline V gene lookup returns CDR1 MNHEY and CDR2 SVGAGI. The CDR3 has 11 amino acids. Trimming cost V 6 bases and J 5 bases, with 5 bases left between them. CDR3 coding DNA: TGTGCCAGCAGCAAGAACAATGAGCAGTTCTTC. Its protein is CASSKNNEQFF.

This chain links TRBV9 with TRBJ2-3; 7 bases align to TRBD1. Germline lookup yields CDR1 SGDLS and CDR2 YYNGEE. CDR3 length equals 17 residues. Germline trimming cut 1 base from V and 0 bases from J; bases unmatched to any gene: 8. The CDR3 spells CASSVRGPASSTDTQYF. In DNA, the CDR3 is TGTGCCAGCAGCGTAAGGGGGCCGGCCTCTAGCACAGATACGCAGTATTTT.

This chain links TRBV7-3 with TRBJ2-3; D uncertain. CDR3 size: 18 residues. V shed 2 bases and J shed 6 bases, with 24 bases lying between them. Germline V lookup: CDR1 SGHTA, CDR2 FQGTGA. The CDR3 region is CASSLSSDVVGSFDTQYF. The CDR3 DNA sequence: TGTGCCAGCAGCTTATCGTCAGATGTAGTGGGTTCGTTTGATACGCAGTATTTT.

The chain couples TRBV18 to TRBJ1-5; D is possibly TRBD1 (5 bases). CDR1 and CDR2 from the germline V gene are KGHSH and LQKENI. V lost 3 bases and J 0 bases, leaving 9 bases between the germline ends. The CDR3 covers 15 residues. CDR3 amino acids: CASSPTGDSNQPQHF. The CDR3 DNA follows: TGTGCCAGCTCACCTACAGGAGATAGCAATCAGCCCCAGCATTTT.

The J gene is TRBJ1-1, the V gene TRBV18; D uncertain. The V gene lost 5 bases and the J gene lost 3 bases, with 13 bases spanning the gap. CDR3 length: 14 residues. The germline gives CDR1 KGHSH, CDR2 LQKENI. The CDR3 coding sequence is TGTGCCAGCTCAGGGGTAGGTCTGGACACTGAAGCTTTCTTT. Its translation: CASSGVGLDTEAFF.

This sequence joins TRBV7-9 and TRBJ2-7; 10 nucleotides line up with TRBD2. The CDR3 contains 12 residues. From germline, CDR1 is SEHNR and CDR2 FQNEAQ (reference sequence). The CDR3 is CASSLAGAEQYV. CDR3 nucleotides: TGTGCCAGCAGCCTAGCGGGGGCCGAGCAGTACGTC.

The table lists this clone with a few counts. The chain links TRBV10-1 to TRBJ1-1; unclear D gene. Between the trimmed V and J ends, which lost 4 bases and 0 bases, there was a span of 6 bases. The CDR3 runs to 13 residues. Germline loops: CDR1 WNHNN, CDR2 SYGVQD (reference sequence). The CDR3 DNA follows: TGCGCCAGCAGTGGGCAGATGAACACTGAAGCTTTCTTT. Translating it yields CASSGQMNTEAFF.

The chain combines TRBV18 with TRBJ2-3; D unresolved. Germline V lookup: CDR1 KGHSH, CDR2 LQKENI. This CDR3 spans 15 amino acids. V was trimmed by 2 bases and J by 4 bases, leaving 13 bases between them. CDR3 protein: CASSPARVRADTQYF. The CDR3 DNA reads as TGTGCCAGCTCACCAGCGCGAGTAAGGGCAGATACGCAGTATTTT.

V gene TRBV3-1 (or the pseudogene TRBV3-2) combines with J gene TRBJ2-1; possible D gene TRBD2, 6 bases. Between the trimmed V and J ends, which lost 5 bases and 12 bases, there was a span of 14 bases. The CDR3 contains 12 residues. CDR1 is LGHDT, CDR2 YNNKEL, per germline (reference sequence). This CDR3 reads CASSTGGVGQFF. The CDR3 DNA is TGTGCCAGCAGCACCGGGGGAGTGGGGCAGTTCTTC.

This chain uses TRBV19 with TRBJ1-4; D is uncertain. The CDR3 consists of 14 residues. Trimming pared 6 bases from V and 0 bases from J, leaving 8 bases between. Looked up from germline, CDR1 is LNHDA and CDR2 is SQIVND (reference sequence). The CDR3 reads CASRREATNEKLFF. CDR3 nucleotide sequence: TGTGCCAGTAGAAGAGAAGCAACTAATGAAAAACTGTTTTTT.

The chain links TRBV6-5 to TRBJ1-5; tentatively, D is TRBD1 (6 bases). V was clipped by 7 bases and J by 6 bases, with 16 bases between them. The CDR3 extends over 14 amino acids. Germline values: CDR1 MNHEY, CDR2 SVGAGI. In nucleotides, the CDR3 is TGTGCCAGCATTTGGGTGGAGGGGGGTCAGCCCCAGCATTTT. Translating gives CASIWVEGGQPQHF.

The chain has TRBV4-1 and TRBJ1-4, with TRBD1 identical over 11 bases. J gave up 9 bases and V 3 bases, and 9 bases lay outside the gene matches. The CDR3 is made up of 16 amino acids. Germline CDR1 and CDR2: MGHRA and YSYEKL. The CDR3 DNA reads TGCGCCAGCAGCCAGGCGGGCGGACAGGGGGCTCAAAAACTGTTTTTT. It yields the protein CASSQAGGQGAQKLFF.

This clone was counted only a few times. The rearrangement joins TRBV7-2 to TRBJ1-1; D call uncertain. Between the trimmed V and J ends, which lost 1 base and 1 base, there was a span of 10 bases. The CDR3 runs to 15 residues. In germline, CDR1 is SGHTA, CDR2 FQGNSA. The CDR3 protein is CASSLEPHPNTEAFF. The CDR3 DNA reads TGTGCCAGCAGCTTAGAACCGCACCCGAACACTGAAGCTTTCTTT.

The count of this clone is one. The rearrangement joins TRBV28 to TRBJ1-1; 8 nucleotides align to TRBD1. The CDR3 has 14 amino acids. The germline gives CDR1 MDHEN, CDR2 SYDVKM. Trimming cost V 5 bases and J 11 bases; bases outside gene matches: 13. CDR3 DNA: TGTGCCAGCAGTCCTCAGGGGGCTCCCAGCATCGCTTTCTTT. Translated: CASSPQGAPSIAFF. The variable domain in full, completed from reference TRBV28 and TRBJ1-1, reads DVKVTQSSRYLVKRTGEKVFLECVQDMDHENMFWYRQDPGLGLRLIYFSYDVKMKEKGDIPEGYSVSREKKERFSLILESASTNQTSMYLCASSPQGAPSIAFFGQGTRLTVV.

The chain recombines TRBV12-5 with TRBJ2-1; D unresolved. In germline, CDR1 is LGHNT, CDR2 FRNRAP. The CDR3 has 11 amino acids. V lost 4 bases and J 8 bases, leaving 6 bases between the germline ends. Here the CDR3 DNA reads TGTGCTAGTGGTTCTTACGATGAGCAGTTCTTC. Amino acid sequence: CASGSYDEQFF.

The J gene is TRBJ1-5, the V gene TRBV30; no reliable D call. This CDR3 is built from 13 residues. V gave up 1 base and J gave up 4 bases, with 8 bases separating them. CDR1 GTSNPN and CDR2 SVGIG come from the germline V gene (reference sequence). The CDR3 here is CAWSESTNQPQHF. The CDR3 DNA follows: TGTGCCTGGAGTGAGTCTACAAATCAGCCCCAGCATTTT. Together with reference TRBV30 and TRBJ1-5, the CDR3 gives the full variable domain: SQTIHQWPATLVQPVGSPLSLECTVEGTSNPNLYWYRQAAGRGLQLLFYSVGIGQISSEVPQNLSASRPQDRQFILSSKKLLLSDSGFYLCAWSESTNQPQHFGDGTRLSIL.